A selection of T cell receptor beta chains follows, all from one sample in a study of identical twins. TCRdb redid the calling of the 5' RACE reads with MiXCR, one entry per CDR3 protein. The sample carries about 190,000 distinct CDR3 sequences, about 16% recorded once. These data are also associated with another study on T cells expressing NK-cell markers.

Specimen: CD8+ T cells sorted from blood. The receptors were gathered from a woman between 18 and 30 years old in good health. Each CDR3 is given with its conserved first and last residue. The D gene is left open where the match is weak. Only part of the rows carry a size: once, few, many, or a class if the clone is expanded.

TRBV5-1	TRBJ2-7	NA	NA	CASSFAQYYEQYF	TGCGCCAGCAGCTTTGCGCAGTACTACGAGCAGTACTTC
TRBV5-6	TRBJ1-5	many	NA	CASSSGNQPQHF	TGTGCCAGCAGTTCAGGGAATCAGCCCCAGCATTTT
TRBV20-1	TRBJ2-7	few	TRBD2	CSVRTSGTQYF	TGCAGTGTCCGGACTAGCGGGACGCAGTACTTC
TRBV10-3	TRBJ2-1	NA	TRBD2	CATSLAASYNEQFF	TGTGCCACCTCCCTAGCGGCGTCCTACAATGAGCAGTTCTTC
TRBV9	TRBJ2-5	few	NA	CASSALGGQETQYF	TGTGCCAGCAGCGCTTTAGGGGGTCAAGAGACCCAGTACTTC
TRBV4-3	TRBJ2-5	many	TRBD2	CASSQDSSGRARETQYF	TGCGCCAGCAGCCAAGATTCCAGCGGGAGGGCCCGGGAGACCCAGTACTTC
TRBV6-5	TRBJ2-7	NA	NA	CATFRDHEQYF	TGTGCCACCTTCAGGGACCACGAGCAGTACTTC
TRBV5-5	TRBJ2-1	many	TRBD2	CASSLRAGGSHEQFF	TGTGCCAGCAGCTTGCGAGCGGGGGGCAGCCATGAGCAGTTCTTC
TRBV20-1	TRBJ1-2	few	TRBD1	CSAWDRAVEGYTF	TGCAGTGCTTGGGACAGGGCCGTCGAGGGCTACACCTTC
TRBV12-3/TRBV12-4	TRBJ2-7	NA	NA	CASSSLGGEQYF	TGTGCCAGCAGTTCCTTAGGGGGAGAGCAGTACTTC
TRBV2	TRBJ2-7	few	NA	CASSEFGDYEQYF	TGTGCCAGCAGTGAATTTGGGGATTACGAGCAGTACTTC
TRBV6-5	TRBJ1-4	NA	NA	CASSYSGREDEKLFF	TGTGCCAGCAGTTACTCGGGACGGGAGGACGAAAAACTGTTTTTT
TRBV11-2	TRBJ2-7	few	TRBD2	CASSLWERESAYEQYF	TGTGCCAGCAGCTTATGGGAGCGGGAGTCTGCCTACGAGCAGTACTTC
TRBV13	TRBJ2-3	NA	NA	CASSLDGGTDTQYF	TGTGCCAGCAGCTTAGACGGGGGAACAGATACGCAGTATTTT
TRBV20-1	TRBJ2-7	NA	NA	CSATLSSYEQYF	TGCAGTGCTACTTTAAGCTCCTACGAGCAGTACTTC
TRBV3-1	TRBJ2-7	NA	TRBD1	CASRQTGTGYEQYF	TGTGCCAGCAGGCAGACCGGGACAGGCTACGAGCAGTACTTC
TRBV2	TRBJ2-3	NA	NA	CARSVDTQYF	TGTGCCAGAAGTGTGGATACGCAGTATTTT
TRBV7-6	TRBJ2-7	NA	NA	CASSSNPGSEQYF	TGTGCCAGCAGCTCGAACCCAGGGAGCGAGCAGTACTTC
TRBV5-1	TRBJ2-7	few	TRBD1	CASSLGDREFYEQYF	TGCGCCAGCAGTTTGGGGGACAGGGAATTCTACGAGCAGTACTTC
TRBV7-9	TRBJ2-5	NA	TRBD2	CASSWTSGGAPGETQYF	TGTGCCAGCAGCTGGACTAGCGGGGGGGCACCTGGAGAGACCCAGTACTTC
TRBV12-3/TRBV12-4	TRBJ1-3	many	NA	CASSPRAISGNTIYF	TGTGCCAGCAGTCCCAGGGCGATCTCTGGAAACACCATATATTTT
TRBV4-3	TRBJ2-3	few	NA	CASSQFRPDTQYF	TGCGCCAGCAGCCAATTTCGTCCAGATACGCAGTATTTT
TRBV7-9	TRBJ1-2	few	NA	CASSSRDSRGDGYTF	TGTGCCAGCAGCTCAAGGGATTCACGGGGGGATGGCTACACCTTC
TRBV6-2/TRBV6-3	TRBJ2-7	few	NA	CASSYRGTGEQYF	TGTGCCAGCAGTTATCGGGGAACCGGCGAGCAGTACTTC
TRBV11-2	TRBJ2-3	few	NA	CASSLLGGEMTDTQYF	TGTGCCAGCAGCTTACTGGGCGGGGAAATGACAGATACGCAGTATTTT
TRBV10-3	TRBJ2-1	many	NA	CAISDPPGSSYNEQFF	TGTGCCATCAGTGACCCCCCCGGCAGCTCCTACAATGAGCAGTTCTTC
TRBV27	TRBJ2-4	medium-sized	NA	CASMTKNIQYF	TGTGCCAGCATGACTAAAAACATTCAGTACTTC
TRBV9	TRBJ2-6	few	NA	CASNDGSSGANVLTF	TGTGCCAGCAATGACGGCTCCTCTGGGGCCAACGTCCTGACTTTC
TRBV6-5	TRBJ2-2	many	NA	CASSYSGGELFF	TGTGCCAGCAGTTACTCTGGCGGGGAGCTGTTTTTT
TRBV7-2	TRBJ2-5	NA	NA	CASSLGAEPQETQYF	TGTGCCAGCAGCTTAGGGGCAGAACCCCAAGAGACCCAGTACTTC
TRBV7-9	TRBJ2-7	NA	NA	CASSSWDDYEQYF	TGTGCCAGCAGCTCGTGGGATGACTACGAGCAGTACTTC
TRBV3-1	TRBJ2-7	few	TRBD2	CASSRLAVSYEQYF	TGTGCCAGCAGCAGGCTAGCGGTCTCCTACGAGCAGTACTTC
TRBV24-1	TRBJ2-3	few	NA	CATSDGLTNRDTQYF	TGTGCCACCAGTGACGGTTTGACAAACAGAGATACGCAGTATTTT
TRBV20-1	TRBJ2-7	few	TRBD2	CSARPIKREGEQYF	TGCAGTGCTAGACCCATAAAGCGGGAAGGCGAGCAGTACTTC
TRBV4-3	TRBJ2-1	few	TRBD1	CASSQYGQGSGEQFF	TGCGCCAGCAGCCAATACGGACAGGGGTCTGGTGAGCAGTTCTTC
TRBV12-3/TRBV12-4	TRBJ1-2	NA	NA	CASSYPTSF	TGTGCCAGCAGTTATCCTACCTCCTTC
TRBV6-2/TRBV6-3	TRBJ2-5	NA	NA	CASSYSIAQETQYF	TGTGCCAGCAGTTACTCGATCGCACAAGAGACCCAGTACTTC
TRBV11-2	TRBJ2-3	NA	TRBD2	CASSLDVRRGGTTSTDTQYF	TGTGCCAGCAGCTTAGATGTGAGGCGGGGGGGAACTACTAGCACAGATACGCAGTATTTT
TRBV20-1	TRBJ2-7	few	NA	CSAGIKAYEQYF	TGCAGTGCTGGGATCAAGGCCTACGAGCAGTACTTC
TRBV9	TRBJ2-1	few	NA	CASSVGGYFYNEQFF	TGTGCCAGCAGCGTAGGCGGGTATTTTTACAATGAGCAGTTCTTC
TRBV9	TRBJ2-1	many	NA	CASQSQVNNEQFF	TGTGCCAGCCAGTCTCAAGTAAACAATGAGCAGTTCTTC
TRBV5-1	TRBJ1-1	NA	NA	CASSLMGIDTEAFF	TGCGCCAGCAGCTTGATGGGAATTGACACTGAAGCTTTCTTT
TRBV11-1	TRBJ2-3	NA	NA	CASSSLGGAGEISDTQYF	TGTGCCAGCAGCTCCTTGGGGGGGGCAGGGGAGATCTCAGATACGCAGTATTTT
TRBV5-1	TRBJ2-3	few	TRBD2	CASSFTPSGSTDTQYF	TGCGCCAGCAGCTTTACGCCTAGCGGGAGCACAGATACGCAGTATTTT